These 24 T cell receptor beta chains originate from one sample sequenced in a study of T cell responses to AZD1222 COVID-19 vaccine. Sequenced by immunoSEQ multiplex PCR; TCRdb stores in-frame clones only, minus some. The table has about 150,000 clones, approximately 94% seen once. The material was peripheral blood, obtained on day 0 of AZD1222 vaccination. Receptors originate from an adult in good health.

The CDR3 loop reads CASSLFNRVNTEAFF. CDR3 sequence (DNA): TGCGCCAGCAGCTTGTTCAATCGGGTGAACACTGAAGCTTTCTTT. The genes are TRBV5-1 and TRBJ1-1; D ambiguous. From germline, CDR1 is SGHRS and CDR2 YFSETQ. The germline V and J ends were trimmed by 1 base and 0 bases, with 10 bases remaining between them. CDR3 size: 15 residues.

The rearrangement joins TRBV7-2 to TRBJ1-2, with 8 positions matching TRBD1. The CDR3 spans 15 residues. The V gene end was trimmed by 5 bases and the J gene end by 5 bases; junction bases not matched to a gene: 10. The germline gives CDR1 SGHTA, CDR2 FQGNSA. The CDR3 is CASSTQSGQGYGYTF. The CDR3 bases are TGTGCCAGCAGCACCCAAAGTGGACAGGGATATGGCTACACCTTC.

J is TRBJ2-3 and V is TRBV2; perhaps TRBD2 as D (6 bases). The CDR3 contains 16 residues. CDR1 and CDR2 (germline): SNHLY, FYNNEI. The ends were cut back, 1 base at V and 0 bases at J, with 11 bases in the middle. CDR3 protein: CASSEGAGTSTDTQYF. The CDR3 region has the DNA TGTGCCAGCAGTGAAGGTGCGGGGACTAGCACAGATACGCAGTATTTT.

The chain is built from TRBV6-5 and TRBJ1-5, with a possible D match to TRBD1 (6 bases). Trimming took off 4 bases at V and 1 base at J, with 11 bases between the two ends. Germline CDR1 and CDR2: MNHEY and SVGAGI. This CDR3 region has 15 residues. This chain's CDR3 is CASSSTGGSNQPQHF. The DNA of the CDR3 is TGTGCCAGCAGTTCGACAGGTGGGAGCAATCAGCCCCAGCATTTT.

The chain links TRBV27 to TRBJ2-2; TRBD1 agrees at 7 bases. Trimming cost V 4 bases and J 4 bases; bases outside gene matches: 6. Germline V gene sequence: CDR1 MNHEY, CDR2 SMNVEV (reference sequence). The CDR3 covers 15 residues. CDR3 region: CASSSTGIGTGELFF. CDR3 in DNA: TGTGCCAGCAGTTCGACAGGGATTGGCACCGGGGAGCTGTTTTTT.

The rearrangement joins TRBV19 to TRBJ2-3; D uncertain. This CDR3 contains 12 residues. V lost 3 bases, J lost 4 bases, and 5 bases lay in between. Germline-derived CDR1 and CDR2 are LNHDA and SQIVND (reference sequence). The CDR3 nucleotides are TGTGCCAGTAGTATGGGTTCAGATACGCAGTATTTT. Protein sequence: CASSMGSDTQYF.

This chain joins TRBV6-5 and TRBJ1-5; D remains unclear. Looked up from germline, CDR1 is MNHEY and CDR2 is SVGAGI. The CDR3 totals 14 residues. The germline V and J ends were trimmed by 7 bases and 4 bases, with 14 bases remaining between them. The CDR3 bases are TGTGCCAGCAATTCGGGCGGCGAAAATCAGCCCCAGCATTTT. This gives the protein CASNSGGENQPQHF.

This rearrangement joins TRBV29-1 to TRBJ2-1; D call uncertain. The CDR3 runs to 14 residues. Germline V lookup: CDR1 SQVTM, CDR2 ANQGSEA. V lost 4 bases to trimming and J lost 6 bases, with 16 bases between them. Written as DNA, the CDR3 is TGCAGCGTTGTCTTTCTGGGCTCAGGCAATGAGCAGTTCTTC. Protein: CSVVFLGSGNEQFF.

This chain uses TRBV3-1 (or the pseudogene TRBV3-2) with TRBJ2-2; D might be TRBD2 (5 bases). The CDR3 has 15 amino acids. Looked up from germline, CDR1 is LGHDT and CDR2 is YNNKEL (reference sequence). The V end lost 5 bases, the J end lost 4 bases, and 14 bases lay between the germline ends. CDR3 DNA sequence: TGTGCCAGCAGCTGGACTTTATTAATCACCGGGGAGCTGTTTTTT. This sequence encodes CASSWTLLITGELFF.

The chain combines TRBV4-1 with TRBJ2-2; D tentatively reads TRBD1 or TRBD2 (5 bases each). The CDR3 extends over 13 amino acids. Germline V CDR1 and CDR2: MGHRA, YSYEKL. V lost 4 bases and J 7 bases, leaving 10 bases between the germline ends. In DNA form, the CDR3 reads TGCGCCAGCAGCCCCTGGGGGTTCGGGGAGCTGTTTTTT. Encoded protein: CASSPWGFGELFF.

The chain has TRBV7-2 and TRBJ2-7, with 13 nucleotides matching TRBD2. Per germline, CDR1 SGHTA and CDR2 FQGNSA. V lost 3 bases to trimming and J lost 4 bases; unmatched junction nucleotides: 3. CDR3 size: 15 residues. The CDR3 sequence is CASSFTSGGAYEQYF. The CDR3 bases are TGTGCCAGCAGCTTTACTAGCGGGGGGGCGTACGAGCAGTACTTC. The whole variable domain, filled in from reference TRBV7-2 and TRBJ2-7, reads GAGVSQSPSNKVTEKGKDVELRCDPISGHTALYWYRQSLGQGLEFLIYFQGNSAPDKSGLPSDRFSAERTGGSVSTLTIQRTQQEDSAVYLCASSFTSGGAYEQYFGPGTRLTVT.

V gene TRBV6-5 combines with J gene TRBJ1-1; D is unclear. Germline CDR1 is MNHEY and CDR2 is SVGAGI. V lost 10 bases to trimming and J lost 0 bases, with 15 bases between them. The CDR3 extends over 14 amino acids. CDR3 loop: CATSPRNLNTEAFF. Here the CDR3 DNA reads TGTGCCACCTCCCCTCGCAATTTGAACACTGAAGCTTTCTTT.

The chain combines TRBV6-5 with TRBJ1-2; possibly TRBD1 for D (6 bases). The CDR3 length is 13 residues. Trimming removed 10 bases from V and 4 bases from J, with 16 bases in between. Germline CDR1 MNHEY, CDR2 SVGAGI. CDR3 loop: CATTGSLFYGYTF. CDR3 bases: TGTGCCACTACAGGGAGCCTATTCTATGGCTACACCTTC.

J is TRBJ2-7 and V is TRBV6-5; no clear D gene. Trimming removed 9 bases from V and 4 bases from J, with 10 bases in between. Germline CDR1 is MNHEY and CDR2 is SVGAGI. The CDR3 contains 11 residues. The DNA for the CDR3 is TGTGCCAGTAGAATTTATTACGAGCAGTACTTC. Its translation: CASRIYYEQYF.

This sequence joins TRBV6-4 and TRBJ1-5; unclear D gene. Germline V gene sequence: CDR1 MRHNA, CDR2 SNTAGT. The CDR3 sequence is 15 residues long. The V end was cut by 6 bases, the J end by 0 bases, with 12 bases between. The CDR3 spells CASSSSPDSNQPQHF. CDR3 bases: TGTGCCAGCAGCTCGTCCCCGGATAGCAATCAGCCCCAGCATTTT.

The chain combines TRBV18 with TRBJ2-5; weak D call: TRBD1 (5 bases). CDR1 is KGHSH, CDR2 LQKENI, per germline. The CDR3 is made up of 14 amino acids. V lost 1 base and J 5 bases, leaving 11 bases between the germline ends. CDR3 nucleotide sequence: TGTGCCAGCTCACCACAGCAGGGTGGGGAGACCCAGTACTTC. Protein: CASSPQQGGETQYF.

This chain joins TRBV9 and TRBJ1-2, with 8 bases aligning to TRBD1. The CDR3 is 14 amino acids. V shed 3 bases and J 4 bases; nucleotides not matched to a gene: 5. Germline CDR1 SGDLS, CDR2 YYNGEE. The CDR3 coding sequence is TGTGCCAGCAGCGCCCGACAGGGGTCCTATGGCTACACCTTC. Protein sequence: CASSARQGSYGYTF.

V is TRBV30 and J is TRBJ1-2, with 7 bases fitting TRBD1. Looked up from germline, CDR1 is GTSNPN and CDR2 is SVGIG (reference sequence). CDR3 length: 11 residues. V shed 5 bases and J 5 bases; nucleotides not matched to a gene: 2. Written as DNA, the CDR3 is TGTGCCTGGGGACAGGCGTATGGCTACACCTTC. Protein sequence: CAWGQAYGYTF.

The chain employs TRBV27 and TRBJ1-2, with a weak D call TRBD1 (5 bases). The length of the CDR3 is 15 residues. V shed 3 bases and J shed 2 bases, with 13 bases lying between them. The germline V gene encodes CDR1 MNHEY and CDR2 SMNVEV (reference sequence). CDR3 bases: TGTGCCAGCAGTTTTGAGGGGCACGGGAACTATGGCTACACCTTC. Translating it yields CASSFEGHGNYGYTF.

The chain employs TRBV27 and TRBJ1-1; unclear D gene. The length of the CDR3 is 12 residues. Germline values: CDR1 MNHEY, CDR2 SMNVEV (reference sequence). V dropped 3 bases and J dropped 4 bases, with 6 bases sitting between them. The CDR3 DNA reads TGTGCCAGCAGTTTTCGGGGCACTGAAGCTTTCTTT. Protein: CASSFRGTEAFF.

The chain uses TRBV4-1 and TRBJ1-1; D possibly corresponds to TRBD1 (5 bases). V was cut by 3 bases and J by 6 bases, with 14 bases left in between. Germline V CDR1 and CDR2: MGHRA, YSYEKL. The CDR3 runs to 14 residues. The CDR3 here is CASSHPGLGAEAFF. The CDR3, as DNA: TGCGCCAGCAGCCACCCAGGGTTAGGGGCTGAAGCTTTCTTT.

The rearrangement uses TRBV2 and TRBJ1-4; possible D gene TRBD1, 5 bases. Trimming stripped 6 bases from V and 0 bases from J, with 14 bases between. The V gene's germline CDR1 is SNHLY and CDR2 FYNNEI. The CDR3 contains 16 residues. The CDR3 bases are TGTGCCAGCAGGAGGGGCCCCACCGCAACTAATGAAAAACTGTTTTTT. Its protein is CASRRGPTATNEKLFF.

The chain's CDR3 is CASSPDRWEAFF. The CDR3 nucleotides read TGTGCCAGCAGCCCAGACCGCTGGGAAGCTTTCTTT. V is TRBV6-2 or TRBV6-3 and J is TRBJ1-1; D ambiguous. V lost 6 bases, J lost 8 bases, and 13 bases lay in between. From germline, CDR1 is MNHEY and CDR2 SVGEGT. The CDR3 totals 12 residues.

The rearrangement joins TRBV14 to TRBJ1-4; no clear D. Trimming pared 6 bases from V and 0 bases from J, leaving 5 bases between. This CDR3 is 13 amino acids long. The germline V gene encodes CDR1 SGHDN and CDR2 FVKESK. CDR3 in DNA: TGTGCCAGCAGTAGATCAACTAATGAAAAACTGTTTTTT. It translates to CASSRSTNEKLFF.